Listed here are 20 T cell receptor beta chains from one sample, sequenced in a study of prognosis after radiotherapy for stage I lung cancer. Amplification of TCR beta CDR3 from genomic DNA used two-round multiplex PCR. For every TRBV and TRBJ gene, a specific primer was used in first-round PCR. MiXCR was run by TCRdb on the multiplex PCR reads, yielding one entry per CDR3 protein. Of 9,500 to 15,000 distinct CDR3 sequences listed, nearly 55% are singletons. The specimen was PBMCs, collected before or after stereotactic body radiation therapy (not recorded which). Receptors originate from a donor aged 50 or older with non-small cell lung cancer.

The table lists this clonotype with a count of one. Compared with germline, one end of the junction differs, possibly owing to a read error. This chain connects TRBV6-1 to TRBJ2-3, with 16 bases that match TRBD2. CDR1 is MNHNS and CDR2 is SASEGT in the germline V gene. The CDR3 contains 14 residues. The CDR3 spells CASSAGTSGRAHHF. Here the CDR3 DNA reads TGTGCCAGCAGTGCTGGGACTAGCGGGAGGGCGCATCATTTT.

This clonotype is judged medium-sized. In nucleotides, the CDR3 is TGTGCCAGCAGCCAAGGCGTAGCGGGAGCTTACCACAATGAGCAGTTCTTC. Its protein is CASSQGVAGAYHNEQFF. This chain joins TRBV14 and TRBJ2-1; 9 bases map to TRBD2. V was clipped by 1 base and J by 5 bases; unmatched bases: 9. The germline V gene encodes CDR1 SGHDN and CDR2 FVKESK. The CDR3 contains 17 residues.

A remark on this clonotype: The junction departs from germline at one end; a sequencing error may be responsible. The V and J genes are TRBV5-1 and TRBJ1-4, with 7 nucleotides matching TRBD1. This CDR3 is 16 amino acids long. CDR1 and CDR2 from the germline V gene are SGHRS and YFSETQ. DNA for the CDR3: TGCGCCAACAGCTTGGAGTCACAGGGGTCGGGGGAAAAACTGTTTTTT. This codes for CANSLESQGSGEKLFF. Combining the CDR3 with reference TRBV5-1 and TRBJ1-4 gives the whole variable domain KAGVTQTPRYLIKTRGQQVTLSCSPISGHRSVSWYQQTPGQGLQFLFEYFSETQRNKGNFPGRFSGRQFSNSRSEMNVSTLELGDSALYLCANSLESQGSGEKLFFGSGTQLSVL.

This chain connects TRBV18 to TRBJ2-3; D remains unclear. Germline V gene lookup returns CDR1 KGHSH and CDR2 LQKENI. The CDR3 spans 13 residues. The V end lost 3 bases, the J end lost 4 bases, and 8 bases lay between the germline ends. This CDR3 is CASSPESADTQYF. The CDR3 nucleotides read TGTGCCAGCTCACCTGAATCGGCAGATACGCAGTATTTT. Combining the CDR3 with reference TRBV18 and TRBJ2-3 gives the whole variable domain NAGVMQNPRHLVRRRGQEARLRCSPMKGHSHVYWYRQLPEEGLKFMVYLQKENIIDESGMPKERFSAEFPKEGPSILRIQQVVRGDSAAYFCASSPESADTQYFGPGTRLTVL.

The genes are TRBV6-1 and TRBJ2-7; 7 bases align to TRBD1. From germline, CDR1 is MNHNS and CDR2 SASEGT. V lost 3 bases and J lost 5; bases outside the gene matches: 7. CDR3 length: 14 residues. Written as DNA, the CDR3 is TGTGCCAGCAGTGATCCGGGACAGAGAGACGAGCAGTACTTC. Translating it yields CASSDPGQRDEQYF.

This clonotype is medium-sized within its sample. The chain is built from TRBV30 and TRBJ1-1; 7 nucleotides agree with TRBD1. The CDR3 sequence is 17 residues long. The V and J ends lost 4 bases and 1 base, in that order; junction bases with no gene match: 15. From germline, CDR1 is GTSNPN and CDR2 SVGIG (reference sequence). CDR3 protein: CAWIGLAWDRKNTEAFF. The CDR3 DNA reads TGTGCCTGGATCGGATTAGCCTGGGACAGAAAGAACACTGAAGCTTTCTTT.

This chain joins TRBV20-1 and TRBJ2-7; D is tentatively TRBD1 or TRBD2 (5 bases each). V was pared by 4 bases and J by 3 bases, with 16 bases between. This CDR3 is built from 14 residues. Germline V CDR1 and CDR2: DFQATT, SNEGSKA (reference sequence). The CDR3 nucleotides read TGCAGTGCTATCCACGGGGCAGGTTACTACGAGCAGTACTTC. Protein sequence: CSAIHGAGYYEQYF.

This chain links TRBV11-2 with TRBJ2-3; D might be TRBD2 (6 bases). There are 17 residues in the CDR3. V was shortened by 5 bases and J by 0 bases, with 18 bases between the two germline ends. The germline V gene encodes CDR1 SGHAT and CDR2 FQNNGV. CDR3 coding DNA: TGTGCCAGCAGCCCGACGGACGGGGGAGAGAGCACAGATACGCAGTATTTT. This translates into CASSPTDGGESTDTQYF.

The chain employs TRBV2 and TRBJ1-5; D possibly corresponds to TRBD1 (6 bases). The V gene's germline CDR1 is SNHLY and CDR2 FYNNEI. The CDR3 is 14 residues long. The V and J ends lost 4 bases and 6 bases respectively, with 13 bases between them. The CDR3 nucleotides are TGTGCCAGCAGTGGACGGCAGGGGCTTCAGCCCCAGCATTTT. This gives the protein CASSGRQGLQPQHF.

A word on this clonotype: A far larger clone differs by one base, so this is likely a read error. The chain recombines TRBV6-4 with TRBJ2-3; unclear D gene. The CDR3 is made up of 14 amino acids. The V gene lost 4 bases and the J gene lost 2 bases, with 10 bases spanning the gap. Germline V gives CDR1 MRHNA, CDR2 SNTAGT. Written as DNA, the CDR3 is TGTGCCAGCAGTGCGCAGTCGACCACAGATACGCAGTATTTT. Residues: CASSAQSTTDTQYF.

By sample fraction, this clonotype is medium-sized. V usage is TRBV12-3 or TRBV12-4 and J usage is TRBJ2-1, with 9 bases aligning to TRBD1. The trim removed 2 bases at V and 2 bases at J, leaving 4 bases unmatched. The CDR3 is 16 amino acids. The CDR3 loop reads CASSLRGQGAYNEQFF. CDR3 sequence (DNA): TGTGCCAGCAGTTTAAGGGGACAGGGAGCCTACAATGAGCAGTTCTTC.

The CDR3 protein is CASSTKGEGDPSYNEQFF. CDR3 nucleotide sequence: TGTGCCAGCAGCACCAAGGGGGAGGGGGACCCCTCCTACAATGAGCAGTTCTTC. V usage is TRBV7-3 and J usage is TRBJ2-1, with D possibly matching TRBD2 (7 bases). Germline-derived CDR1 and CDR2 are SGHTA and FQGTGA. Between the trimmed V and J ends, which lost 5 bases and 0 bases, there was a span of 20 bases. CDR3 length equals 18 residues.

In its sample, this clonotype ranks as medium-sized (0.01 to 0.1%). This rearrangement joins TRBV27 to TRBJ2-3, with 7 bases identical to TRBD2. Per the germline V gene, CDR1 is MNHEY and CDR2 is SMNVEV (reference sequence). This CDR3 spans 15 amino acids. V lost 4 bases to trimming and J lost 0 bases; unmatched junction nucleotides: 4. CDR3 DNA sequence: TGTGCCAGCAGTTCACTAGCGTTGAGCACAGATACGCAGTATTTT. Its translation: CASSSLALSTDTQYF.

CDR3 in DNA: TGTGCCAGCAGCTTACAGGGGGATGGCTACACCTTC. Protein sequence: CASSLQGDGYTF. This sequence joins TRBV7-9 and TRBJ1-2, with 7 bases that match TRBD1. CDR1 is SEHNR and CDR2 is FQNEAQ in the germline V gene (reference sequence). Trimming removed 2 bases from V and 6 bases from J; junction bases left unmatched: 0. The CDR3 has 12 amino acids.

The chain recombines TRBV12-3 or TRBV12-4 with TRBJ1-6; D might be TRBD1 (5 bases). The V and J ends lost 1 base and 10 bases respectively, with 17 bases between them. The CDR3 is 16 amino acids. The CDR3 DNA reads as TGTGCCAGCAGTTTAGGGGGGTCAGTCATTCGATCACCCCTCCACTTT. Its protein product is CASSLGGSVIRSPLHF.

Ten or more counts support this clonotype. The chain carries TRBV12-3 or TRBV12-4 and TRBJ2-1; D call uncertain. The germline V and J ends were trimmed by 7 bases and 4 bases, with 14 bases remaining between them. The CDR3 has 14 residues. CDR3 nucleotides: TGTGCCAGCACCCCCCGGAACAATTACAATGAGCAGTTCTTC. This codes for CASTPRNNYNEQFF.

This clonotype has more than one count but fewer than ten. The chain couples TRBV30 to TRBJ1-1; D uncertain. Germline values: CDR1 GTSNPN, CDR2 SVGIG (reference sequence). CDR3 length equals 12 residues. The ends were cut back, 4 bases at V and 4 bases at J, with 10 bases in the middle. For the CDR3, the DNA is TGTGCCTGGAATTTGGGCGGCACTGAAGCTTTCTTT. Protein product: CAWNLGGTEAFF.

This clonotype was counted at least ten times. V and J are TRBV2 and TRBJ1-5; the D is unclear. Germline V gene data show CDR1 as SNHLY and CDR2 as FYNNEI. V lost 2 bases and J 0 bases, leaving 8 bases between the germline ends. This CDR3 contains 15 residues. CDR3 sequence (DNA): TGTGCCAGCAGTGAACAGGTGTATAGCAATCAGCCCCAGCATTTT. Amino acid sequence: CASSEQVYSNQPQHF.

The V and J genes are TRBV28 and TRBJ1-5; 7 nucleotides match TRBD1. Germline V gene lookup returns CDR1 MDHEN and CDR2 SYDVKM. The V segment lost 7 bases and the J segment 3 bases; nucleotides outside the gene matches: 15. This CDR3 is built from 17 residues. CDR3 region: CASTLWIRGLVNQPQHF. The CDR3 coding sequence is TGTGCCAGCACCCTATGGATAAGGGGGCTTGTCAATCAGCCCCAGCATTTT.

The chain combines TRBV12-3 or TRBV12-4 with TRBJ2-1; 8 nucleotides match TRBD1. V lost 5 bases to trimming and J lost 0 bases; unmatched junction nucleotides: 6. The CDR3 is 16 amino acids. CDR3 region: CASSLRTGSSYNEQFF. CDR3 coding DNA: TGTGCCAGCAGTCTAAGGACAGGGAGCTCCTACAATGAGCAGTTCTTC.